The text below deals with one TCR beta chain. Its target is not known. Each sorted subset replicate got 200 ng genomic DNA, 25,000 to 35,000 genomes. TCRdb's table, derived via immunoSEQ multiplex PCR, lists solely in-frame clones and lacks some. In the table there are over a million clones, 75% to 85% of which are singletons. The CDR3 is 12 amino acids. Per the germline V gene, CDR1 is MNHEY and CDR2 is SVGAGI. V lost 4 bases, J lost 4 bases, and 5 bases lay in between. This sample was included in a study of shared clonotypes between healthy human individuals. The study's findings and limits: Estimated richness was generally greater in naive than memory subsets. Of the naive CD4 clonotypes, approximately 5% were shared across several donors.

The sequencing input was memory CD4+ T cells from PBMCs. The subset was: CD45RA-negative fraction. The TCR was taken from a young man in good health. Some clones in this sample may be carry-over from other donors' samples. The chain has TRBV6-5 and TRBJ2-1, with D unclear. For the CDR3, the DNA is TGTGCCAGCAGTTCACAATACAATGAGCAGTTCTTC. This codes for CASSSQYNEQFF.